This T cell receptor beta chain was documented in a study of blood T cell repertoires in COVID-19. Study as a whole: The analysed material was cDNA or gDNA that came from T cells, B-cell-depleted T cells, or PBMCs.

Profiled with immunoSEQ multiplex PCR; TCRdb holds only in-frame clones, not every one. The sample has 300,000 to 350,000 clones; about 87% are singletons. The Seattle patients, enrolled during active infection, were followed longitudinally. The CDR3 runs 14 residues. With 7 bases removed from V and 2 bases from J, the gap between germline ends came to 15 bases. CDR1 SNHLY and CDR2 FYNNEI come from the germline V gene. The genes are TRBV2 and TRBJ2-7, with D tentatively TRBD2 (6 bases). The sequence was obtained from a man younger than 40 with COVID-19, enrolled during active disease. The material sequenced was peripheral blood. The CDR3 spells CASTRDSLAYEQYF. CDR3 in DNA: TGTGCCAGCACCCGGGACTCTCTAGCCTACGAGCAGTACTTC.